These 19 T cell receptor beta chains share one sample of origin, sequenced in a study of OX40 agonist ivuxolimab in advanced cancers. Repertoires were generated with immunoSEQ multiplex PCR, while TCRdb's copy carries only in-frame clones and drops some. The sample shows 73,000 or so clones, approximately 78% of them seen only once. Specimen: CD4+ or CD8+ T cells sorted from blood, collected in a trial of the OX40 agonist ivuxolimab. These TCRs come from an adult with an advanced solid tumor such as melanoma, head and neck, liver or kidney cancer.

CDR3 residues: CASRRSWNNYGYTF. The DNA for the CDR3 is TGTGCCAGCAGGCGGTCCTGGAATAACTATGGCTACACCTTC. This sequence joins TRBV6-5 and TRBJ1-2; D is uncertain. Germline values: CDR1 MNHEY, CDR2 SVGAGI. The CDR3 has 14 amino acids. V was trimmed by 6 bases and J by 1 base, leaving 12 bases between them.

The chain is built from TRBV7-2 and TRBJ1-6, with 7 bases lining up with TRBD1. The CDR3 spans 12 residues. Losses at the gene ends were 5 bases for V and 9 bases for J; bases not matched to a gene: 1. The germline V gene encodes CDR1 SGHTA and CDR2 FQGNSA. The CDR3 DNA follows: TGTGCCAGCAGCGACAGGGTTTCACCCCTCCACTTT. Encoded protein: CASSDRVSPLHF.

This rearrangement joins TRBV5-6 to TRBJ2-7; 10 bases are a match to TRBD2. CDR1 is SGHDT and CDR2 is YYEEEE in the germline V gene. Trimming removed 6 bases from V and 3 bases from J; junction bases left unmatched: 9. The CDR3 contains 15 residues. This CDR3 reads CASTVYLAGDYEQYF. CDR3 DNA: TGTGCCAGCACCGTCTACCTAGCGGGAGACTACGAGCAGTACTTC.

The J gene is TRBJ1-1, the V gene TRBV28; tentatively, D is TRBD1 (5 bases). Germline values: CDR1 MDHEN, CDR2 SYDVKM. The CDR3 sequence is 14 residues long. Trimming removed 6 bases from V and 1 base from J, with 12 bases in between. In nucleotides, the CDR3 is TGTGCCAGCAGGATATCAGGGAGGAACACTGAAGCTTTCTTT. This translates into CASRISGRNTEAFF.

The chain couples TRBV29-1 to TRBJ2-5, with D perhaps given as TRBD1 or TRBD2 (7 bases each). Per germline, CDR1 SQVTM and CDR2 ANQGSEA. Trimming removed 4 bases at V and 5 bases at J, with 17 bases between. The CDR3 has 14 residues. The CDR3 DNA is TGCAGCGTTGTCGACAGGGAGGGCTACGAGACCCAGTACTTC. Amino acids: CSVVDREGYETQYF.

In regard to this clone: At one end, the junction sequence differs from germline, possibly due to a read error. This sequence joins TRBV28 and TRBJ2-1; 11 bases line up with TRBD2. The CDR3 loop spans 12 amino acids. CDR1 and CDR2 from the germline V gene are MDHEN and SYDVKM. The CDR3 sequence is CASSFPSGRPLF. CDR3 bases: TGTGCCAGCAGTTTCCCTAGCGGGAGGCCCCTCTTC. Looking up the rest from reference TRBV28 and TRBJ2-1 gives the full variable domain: DVKVTQSSRYLVKRTGEKVFLECVQDMDHENMFWYRQDPGLGLRLIYFSYDVKMKEKGDIPEGYSVSREKKERFSLILESASTNQTSMYLCASSFPSGRPLFGPGTRLTVL.

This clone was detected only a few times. This CDR3 reads CASSSPDSPETQYF. CDR3 bases: TGTGCCAGCAGCTCCCCGGACAGTCCGGAGACCCAGTACTTC. The rearrangement joins TRBV13 to TRBJ2-5; D might be TRBD1 (6 bases). Germline lookup yields CDR1 PRHDT and CDR2 FYEKMQ (reference sequence). The CDR3 is made up of 14 amino acids. V was cut by 4 bases and J by 5 bases, with 14 bases left in between.

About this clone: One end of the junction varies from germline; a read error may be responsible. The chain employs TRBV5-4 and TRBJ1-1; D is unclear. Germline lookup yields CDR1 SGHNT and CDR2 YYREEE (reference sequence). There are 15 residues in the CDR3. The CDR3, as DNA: TGCGCCAGCAGCCAAGTGGAAAGAATGAACACTGAAGCTTTCTTT. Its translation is CASSQVERMNTEAFF.

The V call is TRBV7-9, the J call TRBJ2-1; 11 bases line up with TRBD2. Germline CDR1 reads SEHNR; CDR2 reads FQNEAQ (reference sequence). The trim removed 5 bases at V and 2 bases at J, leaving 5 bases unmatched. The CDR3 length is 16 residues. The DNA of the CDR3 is TGTGCCAGCAGCCGAATAGCGGGAGGGGCCTACAATGAGCAGTTCTTC. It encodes CASSRIAGGAYNEQFF.

The CDR3 loop reads CASSLGSGGQETQYF. The CDR3 nucleotides read TGCGCCAGCAGCTTGGGTAGCGGGGGCCAAGAGACCCAGTACTTC. This chain connects TRBV5-1 to TRBJ2-5; 9 bases are shared with TRBD2. The CDR3 length is 15 residues. V lost 0 bases and J lost 1; bases outside the gene matches: 1. The germline V gene has CDR1 SGHRS and CDR2 YFSETQ.

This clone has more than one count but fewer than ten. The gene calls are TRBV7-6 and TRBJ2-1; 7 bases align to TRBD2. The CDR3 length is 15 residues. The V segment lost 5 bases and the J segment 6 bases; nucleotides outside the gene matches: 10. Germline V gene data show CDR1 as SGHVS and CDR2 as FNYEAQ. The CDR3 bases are TGTGCCAGCAGCCCGGATTTAGCGGGTTTCAATGAGCAGTTCTTC. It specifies CASSPDLAGFNEQFF.

CDR3 DNA sequence: TGTGCCAGCAGCTACGGGACGAGGACTGAAGCTTTCTTT. It translates to CASSYGTRTEAFF. The rearrangement uses TRBV6-5 and TRBJ1-1; TRBD1 is a possible D gene (5 bases). CDR1 MNHEY and CDR2 SVGAGI come from the germline V gene. CDR3 length equals 13 residues. The ends were cut back, 6 bases at V and 5 bases at J, with 13 bases in the middle.

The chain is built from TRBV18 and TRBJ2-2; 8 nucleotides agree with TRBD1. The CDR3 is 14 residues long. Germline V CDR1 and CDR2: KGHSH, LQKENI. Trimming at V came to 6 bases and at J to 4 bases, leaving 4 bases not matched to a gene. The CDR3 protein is CASSGTGSTGELFF. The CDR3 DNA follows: TGTGCCAGCTCCGGGACAGGAAGCACCGGGGAGCTGTTTTTT.

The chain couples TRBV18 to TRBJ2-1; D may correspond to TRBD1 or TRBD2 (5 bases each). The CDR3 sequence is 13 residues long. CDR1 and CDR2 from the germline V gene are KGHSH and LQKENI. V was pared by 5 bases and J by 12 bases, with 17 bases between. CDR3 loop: CASSSAGTARQFF. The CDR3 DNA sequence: TGTGCCAGCTCATCCGCCGGGACCGCGAGGCAGTTCTTC.

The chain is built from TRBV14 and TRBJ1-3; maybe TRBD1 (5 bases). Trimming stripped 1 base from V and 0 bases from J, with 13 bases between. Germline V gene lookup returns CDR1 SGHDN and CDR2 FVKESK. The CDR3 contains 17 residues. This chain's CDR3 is CASSQGGQGHSGNTIYF. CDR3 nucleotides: TGTGCCAGCAGCCAAGGTGGGCAGGGCCACTCTGGAAACACCATATATTTT. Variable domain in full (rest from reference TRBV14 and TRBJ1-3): EAGVTQFPSHSVIEKGQTVTLRCDPISGHDNLYWYRRVMGKEIKFLLHFVKESKQDESGMPNNRFLAERTGGTYSTLKVQPAELEDSGVYFCASSQGGQGHSGNTIYFGEGSWLTVV.

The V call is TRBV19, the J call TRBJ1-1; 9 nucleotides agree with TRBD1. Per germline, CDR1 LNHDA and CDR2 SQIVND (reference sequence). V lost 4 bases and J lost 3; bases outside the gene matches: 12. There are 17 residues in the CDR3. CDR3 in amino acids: CASSTRLGQGPDTEAFF. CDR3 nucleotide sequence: TGTGCCAGTAGTACTCGACTTGGACAGGGGCCCGACACTGAAGCTTTCTTT. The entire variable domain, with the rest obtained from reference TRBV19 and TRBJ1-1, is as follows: DGGITQSPKYLFRKEGQNVTLSCEQNLNHDAMYWYRQDPGQGLRLIYYSQIVNDFQKGDIAEGYSVSREKKESFPLTVTSAQKNPTAFYLCASSTRLGQGPDTEAFFGQGTRLTVV.

Here the CDR3 reads CASKVQQGVSETQYF. The CDR3, as DNA: TGCGCCAGCAAAGTTCAACAGGGGGTCAGTGAGACCCAGTACTTC. The chain joins TRBV5-1 to TRBJ2-5; 8 nucleotides line up with TRBD1. V dropped 6 bases and J dropped 5; count of bases not matched to a gene: 12. Looked up from germline, CDR1 is SGHRS and CDR2 is YFSETQ. There are 15 residues in the CDR3.

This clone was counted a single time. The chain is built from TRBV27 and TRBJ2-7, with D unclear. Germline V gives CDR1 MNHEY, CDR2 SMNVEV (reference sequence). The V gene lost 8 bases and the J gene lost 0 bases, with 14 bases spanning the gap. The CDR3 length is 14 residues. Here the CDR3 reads CASSFSISSYEQYF. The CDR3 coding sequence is TGTGCCAGCTCATTTTCGATCAGCTCCTACGAGCAGTACTTC.

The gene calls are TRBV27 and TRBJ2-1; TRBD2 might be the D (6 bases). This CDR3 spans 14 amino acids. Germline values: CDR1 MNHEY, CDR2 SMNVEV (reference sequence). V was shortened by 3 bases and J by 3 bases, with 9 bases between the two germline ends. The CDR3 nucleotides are TGTGCCAGCAGTTTTCGGGAGTTCTACAATGAGCAGTTCTTC. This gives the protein CASSFREFYNEQFF.